This TCR beta chain was identified in a study of T cells in women clearing cervical HPV infection (dated by TCRdb to the late 2010s). Regarding the research as a whole: The cases were about two dozen women with histologically confirmed HPV16-related CIN3 or worse, and 2 of those women had invasive cancers. The 20 to 25 controls were women who cleared a single incident HPV16 infection within 12 months without developing precancer or cancer. Blood from cases was drawn at the visit where the lesion was first identified, while blood from controls was drawn once the infection was no longer detected. Among cases, blood sampling came a median of roughly 150 days after lesion detection, with an interquartile range of roughly 85 to 230 days. Because only a few women had HLA typing data, the possibility that HLA type acted as a confounder could not be ruled out. Nested within Costa Rica's Guanacaste HPV Natural History Study, an exploratory proof-of-principle case-control study compared TCR repertoires across cervical HPV16 outcomes. Cases and controls were matched on age within five years and on year of sample collection. Cases had a median age of around 34 years compared with 38 for controls, and baseline characteristics showed no significant differences between the groups. The parent cohort enrolled about 9,700 women aged 18 or older in Guanacaste, Costa Rica, in about 1992 to 1995 and followed the women for roughly 7 years. As quality controls, five blinded duplicates were added to each group, bringing the total to approximately 60 samples made up of 50 or so participants and approximately ten replicates.

Comments on this clone: Its antigen is not yet known.

What the research found in general, with its limitations: Whether associations preceded infection or resulted from infection could not be shown with the cross-sectional design, and effector/memory subsets and HPV-specific T cells were not isolated. Random forest classifiers that combined richness and V gene abundances separated cases from controls with an estimated AUC of less than 0.85. CIN3+ cases had significantly higher TCR repertoire richness than controls across sequencing depths, but evenness did not differ between the groups. Because T-cell numbers per sample were unknown, differences in richness could reflect varying T-cell content rather than repertoire biology.

Every participant had a single incident cervical HPV16 infection, and women with prevalent HPV16 infections were excluded. Cervical HPV DNA was detected with MY09/MY11 PCR, and genotyping was done by dot-blot hybridization. Fifteen mL of heparinized blood were centrifuged, and the buffy coat was aliquoted, frozen at -30°C, then stored at -80°C. QIAGEN kits were used to extract genomic DNA from the buffy coat specimens. TCR beta CDR3 regions were amplified by multiplex PCR using the immunoSEQ assay from an average of about 1,200 ng genomic DNA per sample. To correct primer bias, the assay used a complete synthetic TCR repertoire to set an amplification baseline. The amplicons were sequenced using the Illumina platform. The authors processed their data as follows. Sequences were error-corrected by clustering with frequency ratios and a modified nearest-neighbor algorithm, then analyzed in the immunoSEQ Analyzer with IMGT gene definitions. At each rarefaction depth, TCR richness and evenness were averaged over 20 rarefaction repeats, and samples with fewer sequences than the depth were excluded. Relative abundances of V, D and J genes were compared between groups using Wilcoxon rank sum tests, with FDR correction applied. For the blinded duplicates, the intraclass correlation was over 95% for TCR richness and averaged around 81% across around 61 gene segments. TCRdb carries this immuneACCESS record with in-frame sequences only. Its versions omit some clonotypes, under half of them owing to an unresolved V gene in the studies checked, with the rest unexplained. The DNA gave D and trimming, while V, J and clone size come from that table. The record for this sample contains tens of thousands of clones. The biggest ten clones account for 3.1% of the sample.

The TCR comes from a woman between 18 and 75 years old with a cervical HPV16 infection that either progressed to CIN3+ or cleared (not recorded which). The sample taken for sequencing was blood buffy coat.

Partial CDR3 DNA: TGTGCCAGCAGTGAAGCGACAGGGGCTCGC. Its product reads: CASSEATGAR. The entire CDR3 reads CASSEATGARYTF. This chain joins TRBV6-1 to TRBJ1-2; 8 junctional bases match TRBD1. Coverage ceases 3 residues before the CDR3 finishes, and the germline J gene fills in the end. The germline V gene yields MNHNS for CDR1 and SASEGT for CDR2. Including cysteine and phenylalanine, the CDR3 has 13 amino acids. Part of the CDR3 DNA is given, 30 bases translated from base 1.